The present entry profiles one T cell receptor beta chain with its context. Antigen unknown. The entry originates in a study of cytomegalovirus exposure and HLA in healthy donors. A multiplex PCR was run with 60 Vbeta primers and 13 Jbeta primers. Clones were read by immunoSEQ multiplex PCR, and TCRdb kept only the in-frame ones, dropping some. Of 130,000 or so clones listed, 77% are singletons. Overall study findings and caveats: Upon later analysis, HLA-associated TCR beta chains proved more clonally expanded than other, equally common chains.

The CDR3 consists of 14 residues. V was cut by 0 bases and J by 0 bases, with 6 bases left in between. CDR1 and CDR2 (germline): SGDLS, YYNGEE. Source material: PBMCs. The rearrangement links TRBV9 to TRBJ1-2, with D hard to call. This clonotype originated in a male donor in good health and CMV-seropositive. The CDR3 nucleotides are TGTGCCAGCAGCGTAGTGGGCACTAACTATGGCTACACCTTC. Its protein is CASSVVGTNYGYTF.